This record covers a single T cell receptor beta chain. This sample is part of a study of blood T cell repertoires in COVID-19. Study background: Acute-phase and convalescent COVID-19 samples originated in the United States, Italy and Spain. Sources were T cells, B-cell-depleted T cells, or PBMCs; the material itself was cDNA or gDNA.

As originally analysed: Estimated nucleated cell counts came from reference gene primer amplification. The data were produced by immunoSEQ multiplex PCR, yet TCRdb's version contains in-frame clones alone and is incomplete. Clone size and V and J calls were adopted from that table, with D and trimming inferred from the DNA. The sample lists 150,000 to 160,000 clones, around 91% occurring once. V lost 1 base to trimming and J lost 1 base, with 11 bases between them. This CDR3 has 15 amino acids. Germline loops: CDR1 LGHNA, CDR2 YNFKEQ. This receptor was identified in a middle-aged woman with acute or convalescent COVID-19. Sequences were obtained from peripheral blood. The chain has TRBV4-2 and TRBJ2-7, with D perhaps TRBD2 (6 bases). This CDR3 reads CASSQVLAESYEQYF. In DNA form, the CDR3 reads TGTGCCAGCAGCCAAGTCTTAGCGGAGTCCTACGAGCAGTACTTC.